The 8 T cell receptor beta chains presented below share a single source sample, sequenced in a study of OX40 agonist ivuxolimab in advanced cancers. The data were produced by immunoSEQ multiplex PCR, yet TCRdb's version contains in-frame clones alone and is incomplete. The sample includes around 40,000 clones, approximately 84% of them seen just once. The material was CD4+ or CD8+ T cells sorted from blood, obtained in a trial of the OX40 agonist ivuxolimab. These receptors originate from an adult with an advanced solid tumor such as melanoma, head and neck, liver or kidney cancer.

This chain links TRBV9 with TRBJ2-2, with D unclear. Between the trimmed V and J ends, which lost 0 bases and 6 bases, there was a span of 6 bases. The CDR3 sequence is 13 residues long. The germline V gene has CDR1 SGDLS and CDR2 YYNGEE. The CDR3 nucleotides read TGTGCCAGCAGCGTAGTCTCCCCCGGGGAGCTGTTTTTT. Residues: CASSVVSPGELFF.

This chain connects TRBV6-1 to TRBJ2-1; D might be TRBD2 (5 bases). The CDR3 is made up of 13 amino acids. Germline V CDR1 and CDR2: MNHNS, SASEGT. V shed 7 bases and J shed 1 base, with 8 bases lying between them. In DNA form, the CDR3 reads TGTGCCAGCATGAGGGAGTCCTACAATGAGCAGTTCTTC. This encodes CASMRESYNEQFF.

CDR3 amino acids: CASSAGGTFGGELFF. The CDR3 nucleotides read TGTGCCAGCAGCGCCGGCGGGACCTTCGGCGGGGAGCTGTTTTTT. The chain employs TRBV9 and TRBJ2-2; D is possibly TRBD2 (6 bases). V lost 3 bases, J lost 7 bases, and 16 bases lay in between. The germline CDR1 and CDR2 sequences are SGDLS and YYNGEE. The CDR3 is 15 residues long.

V is TRBV5-5 and J is TRBJ1-3; D ambiguous. V lost 1 base and J 2 bases, leaving 7 bases between the germline ends. The CDR3 covers 14 residues. Germline values: CDR1 SGHKS, CDR2 YYEKEE (reference sequence). In DNA, the CDR3 is TGTGCCAGCAGCTTGTGGGAGGCTGGAAACACCATATATTTT. Translated, it gives CASSLWEAGNTIYF.

The chain uses TRBV15 and TRBJ2-5; D gene unclear. The CDR3 runs to 13 residues. In germline, CDR1 is LNHNV, CDR2 YYDKDF (reference sequence). With 5 bases removed from V and 5 bases from J, the gap between germline ends came to 12 bases. The CDR3 DNA follows: TGTGCCACCAGCGAGACGGGTCGGGAGACCCAGTACTTC. It codes for CATSETGRETQYF.

The genes are TRBV28 and TRBJ1-5; 7 bases align to TRBD1. The CDR3 contains 15 residues. Trimming took 5 bases from V and 4 from J; bases not matched to a gene: 8. The germline V gene has CDR1 MDHEN and CDR2 SYDVKM. The CDR3: CASSPTGVPNQPQHF. CDR3 bases: TGTGCCAGCAGTCCAACAGGGGTCCCTAATCAGCCCCAGCATTTT.

The chain couples TRBV25-1 to TRBJ2-1; TRBD2 matches at 11 bases. The CDR3 runs 16 residues. Germline CDR1 is MGHDK and CDR2 is SYGVNS. The V and J ends lost 6 bases and 7 bases, in that order; junction bases with no gene match: 11. The CDR3 sequence: CASRGTSGGRWNEQFF. The DNA for the CDR3 is TGTGCCAGCAGAGGGACTAGCGGAGGGAGATGGAATGAGCAGTTCTTC.

V gene TRBV4-1 combines with J gene TRBJ2-1; tentative D call: TRBD1 (6 bases). Per the germline V gene, CDR1 is MGHRA and CDR2 is YSYEKL. Trimming left V 4 bases short and J 1 base short, with 17 bases between. The CDR3 is 17 amino acids. The CDR3 sequence is CASSRGGLVVSYNEQFF. In DNA form, the CDR3 reads TGCGCCAGCAGCCGAGGGGGTCTGGTCGTATCCTACAATGAGCAGTTCTTC.